This note documents a single T cell receptor beta chain sequence. It may be a read error: a sequence one base away is much more abundant. This entry comes from a study of T cells in Graves' hyperthyroidism and ophthalmopathy. Clinical symptoms, serum thyroxine, TRAb, thyroid ultrasound and orbital computed tomography informed diagnoses. Researchers took RNA transcripts and amplified the TCR beta CDR3 regions from them. A set of HTBI primers served as the primers for a first-round RT-PCR of the TCR CDR3. Using its own MiXCR run on the multiplex PCR reads, TCRdb lists one record per CDR3 protein. The sample has roughly 840,000 distinct CDR3 sequences; 35% to 40% are singletons. The source of this sequence is a man between 18 and 29 years old with Graves' hyperthyroidism. The sequencing sample was made of blood.

For the CDR3, the DNA is TGCAATGCTATTAACACTGAAGCTTTCTTT. Its translation is CNAINTEAFF. The rearrangement links TRBV20-1 to TRBJ1-1, with unresolved D. Germline V gives CDR1 DFQATT, CDR2 SNEGSKA (reference sequence). This CDR3 is built from 10 residues.